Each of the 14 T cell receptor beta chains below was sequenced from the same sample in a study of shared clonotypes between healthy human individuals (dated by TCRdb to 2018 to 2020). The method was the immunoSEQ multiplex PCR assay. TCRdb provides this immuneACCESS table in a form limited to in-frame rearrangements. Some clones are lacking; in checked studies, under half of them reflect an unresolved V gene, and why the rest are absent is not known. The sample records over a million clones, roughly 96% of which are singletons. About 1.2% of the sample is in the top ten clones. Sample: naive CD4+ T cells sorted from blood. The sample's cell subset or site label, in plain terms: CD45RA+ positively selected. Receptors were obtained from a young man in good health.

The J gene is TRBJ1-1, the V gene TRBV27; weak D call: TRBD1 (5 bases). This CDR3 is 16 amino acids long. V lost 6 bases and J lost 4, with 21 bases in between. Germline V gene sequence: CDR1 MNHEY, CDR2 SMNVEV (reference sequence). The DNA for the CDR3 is TGTGCCAGCAGCCGGGGACGGACCGGTACCGCCACTGAAGCTTTCTTT. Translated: CASSRGRTGTATEAFF.

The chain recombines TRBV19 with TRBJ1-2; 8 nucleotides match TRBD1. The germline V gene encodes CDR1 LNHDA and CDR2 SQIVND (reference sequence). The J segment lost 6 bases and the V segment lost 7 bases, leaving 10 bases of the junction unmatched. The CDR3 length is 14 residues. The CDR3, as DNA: TGTGCCAGTACCAGACAACAGGGGGTGAATGGCTACACCTTC. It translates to CASTRQQGVNGYTF.

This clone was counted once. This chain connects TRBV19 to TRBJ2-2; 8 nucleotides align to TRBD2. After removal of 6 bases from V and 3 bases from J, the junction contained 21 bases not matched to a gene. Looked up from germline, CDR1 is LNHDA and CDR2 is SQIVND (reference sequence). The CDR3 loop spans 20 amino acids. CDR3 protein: CASRHEFSARLLADTGELFF. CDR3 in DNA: TGTGCCAGTAGGCACGAATTCAGTGCGCGTCTACTAGCGGACACCGGGGAGCTGTTTTTT.

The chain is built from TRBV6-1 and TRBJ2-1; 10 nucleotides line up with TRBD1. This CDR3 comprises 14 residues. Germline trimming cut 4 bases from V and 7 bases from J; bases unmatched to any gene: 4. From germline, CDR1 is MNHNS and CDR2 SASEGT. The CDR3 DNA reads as TGTGCCAGCAGTGGACAGGGGGCTTGGAATGAGCAGTTCTTC. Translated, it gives CASSGQGAWNEQFF.

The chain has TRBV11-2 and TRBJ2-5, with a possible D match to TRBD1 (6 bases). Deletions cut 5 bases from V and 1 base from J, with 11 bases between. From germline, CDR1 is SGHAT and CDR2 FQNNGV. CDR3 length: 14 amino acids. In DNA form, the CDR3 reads TGTGCCAGCAGCCCCCGGACAGCCCAAGAGACCCAGTACTTC. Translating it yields CASSPRTAQETQYF.

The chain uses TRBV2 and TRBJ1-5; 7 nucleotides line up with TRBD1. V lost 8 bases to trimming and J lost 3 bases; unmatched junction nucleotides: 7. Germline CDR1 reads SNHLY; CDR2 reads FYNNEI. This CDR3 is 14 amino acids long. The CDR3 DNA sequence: TGTGCCAGCCAAATACAGGGGATCAATCAGCCCCAGCATTTT. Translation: CASQIQGINQPQHF.

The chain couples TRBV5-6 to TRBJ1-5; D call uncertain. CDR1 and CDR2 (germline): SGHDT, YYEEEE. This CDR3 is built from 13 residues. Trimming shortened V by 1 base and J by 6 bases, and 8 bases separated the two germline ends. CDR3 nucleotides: TGTGCCAGCAGCTTGACGGTCGGTCAGCCCCAGCATTTT. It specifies CASSLTVGQPQHF.

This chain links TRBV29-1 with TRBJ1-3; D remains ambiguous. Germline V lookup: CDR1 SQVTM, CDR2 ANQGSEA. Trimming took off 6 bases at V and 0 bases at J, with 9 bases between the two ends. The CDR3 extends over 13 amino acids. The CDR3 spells CSVDPDSGNTIYF. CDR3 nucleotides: TGCAGCGTGGACCCAGACTCTGGAAACACCATATATTTT.

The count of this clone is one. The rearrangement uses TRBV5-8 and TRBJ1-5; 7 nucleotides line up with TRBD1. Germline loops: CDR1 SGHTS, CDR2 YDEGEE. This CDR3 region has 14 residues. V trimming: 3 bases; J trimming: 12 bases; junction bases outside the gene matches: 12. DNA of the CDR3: TGTGCCAGCAGCTGGCAGTCGACAGGGTTTTTCCAGCATTTT. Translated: CASSWQSTGFFQHF.

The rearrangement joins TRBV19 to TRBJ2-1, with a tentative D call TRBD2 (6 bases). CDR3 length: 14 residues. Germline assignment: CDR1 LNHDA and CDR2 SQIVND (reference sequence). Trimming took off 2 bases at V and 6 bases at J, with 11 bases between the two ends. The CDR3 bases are TGTGCCAGTAGTATAATGCGGGGTTCCAATGAGCAGTTCTTC. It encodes CASSIMRGSNEQFF. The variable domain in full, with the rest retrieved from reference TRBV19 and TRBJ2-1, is DGGITQSPKYLFRKEGQNVTLSCEQNLNHDAMYWYRQDPGQGLRLIYYSQIVNDFQKGDIAEGYSVSREKKESFPLTVTSAQKNPTAFYLCASSIMRGSNEQFFGPGTRLTVL.

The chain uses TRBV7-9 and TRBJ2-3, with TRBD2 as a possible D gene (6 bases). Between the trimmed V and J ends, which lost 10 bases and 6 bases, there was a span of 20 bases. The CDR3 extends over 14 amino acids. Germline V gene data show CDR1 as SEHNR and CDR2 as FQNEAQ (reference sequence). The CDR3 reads CATPGEETPDTQYF. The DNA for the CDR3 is TGTGCCACCCCCGGGGAGGAGACCCCCGATACGCAGTATTTT. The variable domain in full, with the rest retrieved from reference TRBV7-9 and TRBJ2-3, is DTGVSQNPRHKITKRGQNVTFRCDPISEHNRLYWYRQTLGQGPEFLTYFQNEAQLEKSRLLSDRFSAERPKGSFSTLEIQRTEQGDSAMYLCATPGEETPDTQYFGPGTRLTVL.

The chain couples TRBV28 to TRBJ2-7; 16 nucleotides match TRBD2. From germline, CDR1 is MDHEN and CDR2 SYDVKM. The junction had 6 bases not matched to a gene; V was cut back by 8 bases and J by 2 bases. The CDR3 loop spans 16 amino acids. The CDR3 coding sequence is TGTGCCAGCCGCTGGGGACTAGCGGGAGGGCCCTACGAGCAGTACTTC. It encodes CASRWGLAGGPYEQYF.

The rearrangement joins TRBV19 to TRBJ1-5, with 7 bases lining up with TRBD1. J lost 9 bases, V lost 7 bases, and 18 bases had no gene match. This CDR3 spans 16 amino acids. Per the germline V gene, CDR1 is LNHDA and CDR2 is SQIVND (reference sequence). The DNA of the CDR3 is TGTGCCAGTACCCAAGGTAGGGGGCGAGGTCTGCTGCCCCAGCATTTT. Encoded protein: CASTQGRGRGLLPQHF.

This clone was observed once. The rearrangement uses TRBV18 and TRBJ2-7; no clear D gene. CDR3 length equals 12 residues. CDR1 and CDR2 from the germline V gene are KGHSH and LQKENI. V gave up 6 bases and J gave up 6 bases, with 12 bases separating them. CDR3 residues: CASSPDRFEQYF. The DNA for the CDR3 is TGTGCCAGCTCTCCGGATCGGTTCGAGCAGTACTTC. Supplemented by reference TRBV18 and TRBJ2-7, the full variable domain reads NAGVMQNPRHLVRRRGQEARLRCSPMKGHSHVYWYRQLPEEGLKFMVYLQKENIIDESGMPKERFSAEFPKEGPSILRIQQVVRGDSAAYFCASSPDRFEQYFGPGTRLTVT.